The rows below give T cell receptor beta chains drawn from one sample of a study of glioma-infiltrating T cells after dendritic cell vaccination. The assay was immunoSEQ multiplex PCR, and TCRdb's table has in-frame clones only and misses some. The sample holds roughly 85,000 clones, around 85% seen once. Specimen: blood, collected after dendritic cell vaccination. These receptors all stem from a human donor with glioblastoma. Each CDR3 is given with its conserved first and last residue. Each record gives: V gene, CDR3 protein.

V: TRBV11-3; CDR3: CASSLRSRGSVETQYF
V: TRBV29-1; CDR3: CSVDGGQGIAASTDTQYF
V: TRBV6-1; CDR3: CASSERNSRGYTF
V: TRBV5-1; CDR3: CASSLALGGGNTGELFF
V: TRBV14; CDR3: CASSQETGYTYEQYF
V: TRBV5-8; CDR3: CASSLGDRERDIQYF
V: TRBV29-1; CDR3: CSVETGGANTGELFF
V: TRBV29-1; CDR3: CSVELAGRVDNEQFF
V: TRBV4-1; CDR3: CASSQSPAGFIEQYF
V: TRBV21-1; CDR3: CASSTSGTGGLQFF
V: TRBV19; CDR3: CASRFSGRGPADTQYF
V: TRBV7-5; CDR3: CVFSVKPIYEQYF
V: TRBV25-1; CDR3: CASRGTGYHEQFF
V: TRBV29-1; CDR3: CSVGQGWQETQYF
V: TRBV27; CDR3: CASSTGGAAKNIQYF
V: TRBV20-1; CDR3: CSASGTGELFF
V: TRBV29-1; CDR3: CSVRGTGPYEQYF
V: TRBV28; CDR3: CASSLPGQGGGEQYF
V: TRBV9; CDR3: CASSARRGGRSTNEKLFF
V: TRBV9; CDR3: CASSAHDRGAYEQYF
V: TRBV5-4; CDR3: CASSSQGAGGNTIYF
V: TRBV7-6; CDR3: CASSPRQGPTNSPLHF
V: TRBV2; CDR3: CASSGLAVTYEQYF
V: TRBV30; CDR3: CGVRLLFRNEQFF
V: TRBV11-2; CDR3: CASSRGLEHEQFF
V: TRBV2; CDR3: CASSTERDQPQHF
V: TRBV5-1; CDR3: CASSSGTGADEQYF
V: TRBV9; CDR3: CASSDGTGDYEQYF
V: TRBV30; CDR3: CAWTQGKNEKLFF